This T cell receptor beta chain came from a study of blood T cells in healthy people across ages. Study at large: About one barcoded beta molecule per two T cells was the capture yield of template switching.

CDR3 length: 19 amino acids. From germline, CDR1 is SGHRS and CDR2 YFSETQ. Trimming removed 5 bases from V and 0 bases from J, with 23 bases in between. Each individual donor underwent a draw of roughly 10 milliliters of peripheral blood. This clonotype was counted many times. Its antigen is as yet unknown. Using a J-beta primer mix together with a sample-barcoded 5' primer, a second PCR was run for roughly 6 to 12 cycles. From the 5' RACE reads, TCRdb called clonotypes with MiXCR, one entry per CDR3 protein. The sample lists around 870,000 distinct CDR3 sequences, 25% to 30% seen once, with 17% in the top ten. Findings and caveats of the study: Because sorting was not performed, PBMCs prevented conclusive naive versus antigen-experienced comparison. Observed TCR beta diversity per million T cells went down as age went up. This fall followed a roughly linear course with age.

The V gene is TRBV5-1, the J gene TRBJ1-4; tentatively, D is TRBD1 (5 bases). Sequenced material: blood. This receptor was identified in a woman older than 75 in good health. This CDR3 reads CASRSWGSRSFATNEKLFF. CDR3 coding DNA: TGCGCCAGCAGGTCCTGGGGCAGCCGCTCCTTTGCAACTAATGAAAAACTGTTTTTT.